This TCR beta chain is from a study of T-cell reconstitution after alpha-beta-depleted transplantation in children. Study-level findings and limits: Some patients' high day-60 TCRbeta diversity was traced to surviving recipient T cells and thymic progenitors. Where alpha-beta T cells came from about two months after transplant was reportedly several hundred expanded graft clones. Newly produced T cells mostly provided counts and TCRbeta diversity after one year, as hyperexpanded clones declined.

A TCRbeta library incorporating unique molecular identifiers was prepared. Via MiXCR, TCRdb re-called the PCR reads, giving one row per CDR3 protein. The sample lists a few hundred thousand distinct CDR3 sequences, roughly 23% occurring once. V shed 6 bases and J shed 3 bases, with 11 bases lying between them. CDR1 is SEHNR, CDR2 FQNEAQ, per germline (reference sequence). This CDR3 region has 13 residues. About this clonotype: Its target is unknown.

This receptor was taken from a girl aged 2 to 10 with Fanconi anemia, due to receive a stem cell transplant. The starting material was PBMCs, obtained before TCRalphabeta/CD19-depleted stem cell transplant. The chain couples TRBV7-9 to TRBJ1-1; D unclear. The CDR3 region is CASRPDAYTEAFF. The CDR3 DNA reads as TGTGCCAGCAGACCGGACGCGTACACTGAAGCTTTCTTT.